This T cell receptor beta chain was sequenced in a study of blood T cell repertoires in COVID-19. The wider study: Italy, Spain and the United States were the sources of the convalescent and acute COVID-19 samples. T cells, B-cell-depleted T cells, or PBMCs provided the cDNA or gDNA that served as material.

Per the germline V gene, CDR1 is SGDLS and CDR2 is YYNGEE. The CDR3 consists of 17 residues. The trim removed 0 bases at V and 5 bases at J, leaving 11 bases unmatched. The assay was immunoSEQ multiplex PCR, and TCRdb's table has in-frame clones only and misses some. There are some 260,000 clones in the sample; about four fifths occur only once, and approximately 9.1% lies in the top ten. This clone was detected only a few times. Sequencing used peripheral blood. This chain connects TRBV9 to TRBJ2-1, with 7 nucleotides matching TRBD2. This receptor was identified in an older man with acute or convalescent COVID-19. The CDR3, as DNA: TGTGCCAGCAGCGTAGGGCGGGAGTACAAGCCACACAATGAGCAGTTCTTC. Translating it yields CASSVGREYKPHNEQFF.